This T cell receptor (beta chain) derives from a study of blood T cell repertoires in COVID-19. Only in-frame clones appear in the TCRdb table, and some are missing; sequencing was by immunoSEQ multiplex PCR. This table has about 100,000 clones, 75% to 90% appearing once. Germline V gene sequence: CDR1 LNHDA, CDR2 SQIVND (reference sequence). V lost 5 bases to trimming and J lost 4 bases; unmatched junction nucleotides: 4. CDR3 length: 14 residues. The sequenced sample was peripheral blood. The genes are TRBV19 and TRBJ1-2; 10 positions match TRBD1. This receptor was taken from a man aged 55 to 70 with acute or convalescent COVID-19. The DNA of the CDR3 is TGTGCCAGTAGTCCCCGGACAGGGGGCTATGGCTACACCTTC. This translates into CASSPRTGGYGYTF.